The 18 T cell receptor beta chains given below trace back to one sample, sequenced in a study of T cell clonality in common variable immunodeficiency. Clones were read by immunoSEQ multiplex PCR, and TCRdb kept only the in-frame ones, dropping some. This set yields 25,000 to 40,000 clones and no singletons; the top ten hold 3.8%. Sequencing used peripheral blood mononuclear cells. The receptors stem from a person aged 18 to 70 in good health.

This clone was recorded at least ten times. With the read ending 3 residues before the CDR3 end, the germline J gene is used to fill in that end. The chain links TRBV20-1 to TRBJ2-1; D unclear. The V end lost 1 base, the J end lost 4 bases, and 5 bases lay between the germline ends. Germline V gene lookup returns CDR1 DFQATT and CDR2 SNEGSKA (reference sequence). The CDR3 consists of 12 residues. The sequenced CDR3 bases are TGCAGTGCTAGAGCAGGTTACAATGAG. Protein sequence: CSARAGYNE. The CDR3, in full, reads CSARAGYNEQFF.

This clone was recorded many times. The CDR3 end falls 3 residues outside the read, so it is completed with the germline J gene. The chain carries TRBV7-2 and TRBJ2-5, with TRBD2 matching over 8 bases. Germline V gene lookup returns CDR1 SGHTA and CDR2 FQGNSA. The CDR3 has 14 residues. J gave up 5 bases and V 4 bases, and 6 bases lay outside the gene matches. The CDR3 bases that were read are TGTGCCAGCAGCTATCAACGGGGGGGCGAGACC. It specifies CASSYQRGGET. The full CDR3 protein reads CASSYQRGGETQYF. Using reference TRBV7-2 and TRBJ2-5 for the parts outside the CDR3, the full variable domain is GAGVSQSPSNKVTEKGKDVELRCDPISGHTALYWYRQSLGQGLEFLIYFQGNSAPDKSGLPSDRFSAERTGGSVSTLTIQRTQQEDSAVYLCASSYQRGGETQYFGPGTRLLVL.

As to this clone: The read gets to within 3 residues of the CDR3 end, and the germline J gene fills in the rest. The J gene is TRBJ2-7, the V gene TRBV7-2; 7 nucleotides align to TRBD2. V trimming: 3 bases; J trimming: 6 bases; junction bases outside the gene matches: 5. The CDR3 runs to 13 residues. Germline CDR1 and CDR2: SGHTA and FQGNSA. This CDR3 is CASSLPPGGEQYF. The sequenced part of the CDR3 DNA is TGTGCCAGCAGCTTGCCCCCGGGGGGCGAG.

Ten or more counts support this clone. The observed sequence ends 3 residues before the CDR3 terminus, with the missing tail filled in from the germline J gene. The V call is TRBV18, the J call TRBJ1-5; the match to TRBD1 covers 10 bases. Germline loops: CDR1 KGHSH, CDR2 LQKENI. Trimming cost V 5 bases and J 4 bases; bases outside gene matches: 2. CDR3 length: 14 amino acids. CDR3 sequence reads: CASSAGQGNQPQHF. Incomplete CDR3 DNA: TGTGCCAGCTCAGCGGGACAGGGGAATCAGCCC.

About this clone itself: From the germline J gene comes the end of the CDR3, since the read stops 3 residues before it. This chain links TRBV30 with TRBJ1-2; D call uncertain. Per the germline V gene, CDR1 is GTSNPN and CDR2 is SVGIG (reference sequence). This CDR3 spans 16 amino acids. The CDR3 reads CAWSALSGSRSDTYTF. The part of the CDR3 DNA that was read is TGTGCCTGGAGTGCCCTTAGCGGGAGTAGGTCAGATACC. Together with reference TRBV30 and TRBJ1-2, the CDR3 gives the full variable domain: SQTIHQWPATLVQPVGSPLSLECTVEGTSNPNLYWYRQAAGRGLQLLFYSVGIGQISSEVPQNLSASRPQDRQFILSSKKLLLSDSGFYLCAWSALSGSRSDTYTFGSGTRLTVV.

This clone occurred a few times. The read finishes 3 residues shy of the CDR3 end, and the germline J gene is used to complete it. The genes are TRBV20-1 and TRBJ2-1; D remains unclear. Germline-derived CDR1 and CDR2 are DFQATT and SNEGSKA (reference sequence). Trimming shortened V by 0 bases and J by 9 bases, and 18 bases separated the two germline ends. This CDR3 has 15 amino acids. Here the CDR3 reads CSARDPKLAVGEQFF. The sequenced part of the CDR3 DNA is TGCAGTGCTAGAGATCCCAAGCTGGCGGTTGGTGAG.

Regarding this clone: The observed sequence ends 3 residues before the CDR3 terminus, with the missing tail filled in from the germline J gene. The rearrangement uses TRBV6-2 or TRBV6-3 and TRBJ1-2; D might be TRBD1 (6 bases). Germline CDR1 reads MNHEY; CDR2 reads SVGEGT. This CDR3 comprises 16 residues. The CDR3 here is CASSSTLRGGWNDYTF. CDR3 DNA (partial): TGTGCCAGCAGTTCCACCTTGCGGGGGGGCTGGAATGAC.

In its sample, this clone was seen many times. Compared with germline, one end of the junction differs, possibly owing to a read error. From the germline J gene comes the end of the CDR3, since the read stops 3 residues before it. The V call is TRBV4-2, the J call TRBJ1-2, with a possible D match to TRBD1 (6 bases). Germline CDR1 reads LGHNA; CDR2 reads YNFKEQ. The CDR3 loop spans 16 amino acids. CDR3 bases read: TGCGCCAGCAGCCAAGAAATGGCCAGGGGTAACTATGGC. It yields the protein CASSQEMARGNYG. From start to end, the CDR3 is CASSQEMARGNYGYTF.

This clone has a count of ten or more. From the germline J gene comes the end of the CDR3, since the read stops 3 residues before it. The chain couples TRBV20-1 to TRBJ2-1; D is possibly TRBD2 (6 bases). The V end lost 6 bases, the J end lost 1 base, and 19 bases lay between the germline ends. Germline V CDR1 and CDR2: DFQATT, SNEGSKA (reference sequence). The CDR3 has 16 residues. The CDR3: CSAEGTTGGSYNEQFF. The CDR3 bases that were read are TGCAGTGCCGAGGGAACAACAGGAGGGTCCTACAATGAG.

Partial CDR3 DNA: TGTGCCAGCAGCTTAGCGAGAAGCGGGGGGTACCAAGAGACG. Amino acid sequence: CASSLARSGGYQET. The whole CDR3 is CASSLARSGGYQETQYF. This chain links TRBV7-2 with TRBJ2-3; TRBD2 aligns across 9 bases. Read data end 3 residues before the CDR3 end; the end is taken from the germline J gene. In germline, CDR1 is SGHTA, CDR2 FQGNSA. The length of the CDR3 is 17 residues.

In its sample, this clone was seen a few times. A much larger clone lies one base from this, so it may be a read error. The read halts 3 residues ahead of the CDR3 end, with the missing end drawn from the germline J gene. The rearrangement joins TRBV5-6 to TRBJ2-5, with unresolved D. The V gene's germline CDR1 is SGHDT and CDR2 YYEEEE. This CDR3 contains 13 residues. The CDR3 sequence: CASSFRYADTQYF. CDR3 DNA, as far as it was read: TGTGCCAGCAGCTTCAGATATGCAGATACC.

Worth noting for this clone: Coverage ceases 3 residues before the CDR3 finishes, and the germline J gene fills in the end. The genes are TRBV30 and TRBJ1-2; no definite D call. CDR1 GTSNPN and CDR2 SVGIG come from the germline V gene (reference sequence). The CDR3 has 14 residues. The sequenced CDR3 bases are TGTGCCTGGAAAGTTGCGGGAGGTGCAGATACC. Its translation is CAWKVAGGADT. The complete CDR3 protein is CAWKVAGGADTYTF.

This clone was seen repeatedly, ten times or more. CDR3 DNA, as far as it was read: TGTGCCAGCAGCTTAGATTTCAAGGGCTATGAG. It codes for CASSLDFKGYE. The entire CDR3 protein is CASSLDFKGYEQFF. The genes are TRBV11-2 and TRBJ2-1; D unclear. The DNA ends 3 residues before the CDR3 does, and the rest of the CDR3 is filled in from the germline J gene. The germline CDR1 and CDR2 sequences are SGHAT and FQNNGV. V shed 0 bases and J shed 8 bases, with 11 bases lying between them. There are 14 residues in the CDR3.

The table lists this clone with many counts. The read terminates 3 residues ahead of where the CDR3 ends, so the germline J gene completes it. V gene TRBV7-2 combines with J gene TRBJ2-3; TRBD1 or TRBD2 may be the D gene (6 bases each). The CDR3 sequence is 14 residues long. V was pared by 3 bases and J by 2 bases, with 9 bases between. The germline CDR1 and CDR2 sequences are SGHTA and FQGNSA. Incomplete CDR3 DNA: TGTGCCAGCAGCTTGGCGGGACACACAGATACG. Translation: CASSLAGHTDT. The complete CDR3 reads CASSLAGHTDTQYF.

This clone showed up many times. The read ends 3 residues shy of where the CDR3 ends; the end is completed using the germline J gene. This sequence joins TRBV18 and TRBJ1-6; no clear D. There are 15 residues in the CDR3. Germline CDR1 is KGHSH and CDR2 is LQKENI. V gave up 3 bases and J gave up 8 bases, with 14 bases separating them. The CDR3 DNA, read in part, is TGTGCCAGCTCACCCATTGACATGGGCTATTCACCC. Translated: CASSPIDMGYSP. In full, the CDR3 reads CASSPIDMGYSPLHF.

This clone was seen many times. The observed sequence ends 3 residues before the CDR3 terminus, with the missing tail filled in from the germline J gene. The chain is built from TRBV20-1 and TRBJ2-4, with a possible D match to TRBD1 (6 bases). The CDR3 consists of 12 residues. The V gene's germline CDR1 is DFQATT and CDR2 SNEGSKA (reference sequence). The CDR3 protein is CSANTGPSIQYF. The CDR3 DNA, read in part, is TGCAGTGCTAACACAGGGCCTTCTATT.

In this sample, this clone turned up many times. The read halts 3 residues ahead of the CDR3 end, with the missing end drawn from the germline J gene. The rearrangement joins TRBV5-1 to TRBJ2-5; unclear D gene. From germline, CDR1 is SGHRS and CDR2 YFSETQ. Trimming shortened V by 0 bases and J by 2 bases, and 14 bases separated the two germline ends. The CDR3 contains 16 residues. CDR3 DNA, as far as it was read: TGCGCCAGCAGCTTGGCGGCTCAGGCCACACAAGAGACC. Its protein is CASSLAAQATQET. The whole CDR3 sequence is CASSLAAQATQETQYF.

This clone was detected many times. The sequenced fragment ends 3 residues before the CDR3 boundary, so the rest is inferred from the germline J gene. The V call is TRBV27, the J call TRBJ2-7; 11 bases fit TRBD1. CDR1 is MNHEY and CDR2 is SMNVEV in the germline V gene (reference sequence). V was clipped by 1 base and J by 4 bases; unmatched bases: 6. The length of the CDR3 is 16 residues. The CDR3 is CASSLLKDRGLYEQYF. The sequenced CDR3 bases are TGTGCCAGCAGTTTATTGAAGGACAGGGGGCTGTACGAG.